This T cell receptor beta chain is from a study of T cells in Graves' hyperthyroidism and ophthalmopathy. RNA transcripts were the template for amplifying TCR beta CDR3 regions. Researchers ran a first-round RT-PCR on the TCR CDR3 using the HTBI primer set. A single record per CDR3 protein comes from TCRdb applying MiXCR to the multiplex PCR reads. The sample lists 380,000 or so distinct CDR3 sequences; roughly 19% were seen once. It was uncontrolled infection, other autoimmune disease, pregnancy or lactation that excluded patients. CDR3 length: 14 residues. Germline lookup yields CDR1 SGHTA and CDR2 FQGTGA. This clonotype was counted between two and nine times. A much larger clone differs by one base, so this may be a read error.

The sequence was collected from a woman aged 18 to 35 with Graves' hyperthyroidism. Sequenced material: blood. The chain joins TRBV7-3 to TRBJ2-5, with TRBD2 matching over 13 bases. CDR3 sequence (DNA): TGTGCCAGGGGACTAGCGGGGACCCAAGAGACCAAGTACTTC. Its protein is CARGLAGTQETKYF.